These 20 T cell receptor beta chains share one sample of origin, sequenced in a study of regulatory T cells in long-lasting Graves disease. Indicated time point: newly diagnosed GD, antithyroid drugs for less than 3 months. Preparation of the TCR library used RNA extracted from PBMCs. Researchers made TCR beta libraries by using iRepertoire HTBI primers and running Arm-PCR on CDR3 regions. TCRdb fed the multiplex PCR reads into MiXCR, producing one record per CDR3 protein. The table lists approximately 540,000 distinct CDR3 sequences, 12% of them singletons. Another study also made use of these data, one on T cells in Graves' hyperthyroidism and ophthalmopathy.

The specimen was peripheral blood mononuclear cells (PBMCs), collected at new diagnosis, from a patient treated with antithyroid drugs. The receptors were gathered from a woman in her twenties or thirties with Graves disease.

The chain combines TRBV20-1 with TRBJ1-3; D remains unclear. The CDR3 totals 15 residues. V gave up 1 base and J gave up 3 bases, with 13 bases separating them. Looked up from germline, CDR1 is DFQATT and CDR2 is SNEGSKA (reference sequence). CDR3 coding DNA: TGCAGTGCTAGAGGCGATACAACCGTTGGAAACACCATATATTTT. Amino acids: CSARGDTTVGNTIYF.

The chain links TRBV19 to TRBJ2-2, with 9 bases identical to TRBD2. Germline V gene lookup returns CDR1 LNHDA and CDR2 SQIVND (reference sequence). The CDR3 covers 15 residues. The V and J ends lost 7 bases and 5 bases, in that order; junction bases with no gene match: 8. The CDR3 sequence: CASILGAGGTGELFF. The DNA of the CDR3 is TGTGCCAGTATTTTAGGAGCGGGAGGAACCGGGGAGCTGTTTTTT. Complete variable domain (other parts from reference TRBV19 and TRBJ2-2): DGGITQSPKYLFRKEGQNVTLSCEQNLNHDAMYWYRQDPGQGLRLIYYSQIVNDFQKGDIAEGYSVSREKKESFPLTVTSAQKNPTAFYLCASILGAGGTGELFFGEGSRLTVL.

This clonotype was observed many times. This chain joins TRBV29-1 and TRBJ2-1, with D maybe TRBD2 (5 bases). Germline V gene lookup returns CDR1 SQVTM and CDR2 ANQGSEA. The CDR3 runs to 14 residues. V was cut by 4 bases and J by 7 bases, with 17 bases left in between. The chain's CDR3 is CSVVGLWAENEQFF. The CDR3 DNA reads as TGCAGCGTTGTCGGACTTTGGGCGGAGAATGAGCAGTTCTTC.

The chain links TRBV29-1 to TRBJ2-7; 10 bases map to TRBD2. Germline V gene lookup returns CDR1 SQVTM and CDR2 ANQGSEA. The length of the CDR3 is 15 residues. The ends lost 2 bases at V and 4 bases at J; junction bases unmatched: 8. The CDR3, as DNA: TGCAGCGTTGAACTAGCGGGAGCAAGGTTTTACGAGCAGTACTTC. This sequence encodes CSVELAGARFYEQYF.

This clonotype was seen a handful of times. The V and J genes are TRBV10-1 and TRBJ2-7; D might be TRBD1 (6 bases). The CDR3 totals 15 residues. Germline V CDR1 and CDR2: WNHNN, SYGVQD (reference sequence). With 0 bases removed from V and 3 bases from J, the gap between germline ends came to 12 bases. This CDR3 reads CASSESKGGVYEQYF. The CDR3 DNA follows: TGCGCCAGCAGTGAGTCTAAAGGGGGAGTCTACGAGCAGTACTTC.

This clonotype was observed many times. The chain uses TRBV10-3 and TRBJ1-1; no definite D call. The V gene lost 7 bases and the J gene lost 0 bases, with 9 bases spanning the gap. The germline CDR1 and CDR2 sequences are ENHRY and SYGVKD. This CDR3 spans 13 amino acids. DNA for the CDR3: TGTGCCATCATCGCATCTCTGAACACTGAAGCTTTCTTT. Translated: CAIIASLNTEAFF.

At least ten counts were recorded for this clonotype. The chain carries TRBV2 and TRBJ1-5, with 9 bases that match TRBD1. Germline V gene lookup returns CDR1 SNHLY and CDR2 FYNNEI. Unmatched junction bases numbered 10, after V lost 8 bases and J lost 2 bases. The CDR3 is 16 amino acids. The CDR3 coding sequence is TGTGCCAGCGAAAGGGACAGGGCGGCCGGCAATCAGCCCCAGCATTTT. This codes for CASERDRAAGNQPQHF. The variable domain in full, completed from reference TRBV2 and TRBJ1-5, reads EPEVTQTPSHQVTQMGQEVILRCVPISNHLYFYWYRQILGQKVEFLVSFYNNEISEKSEIFDDQFSVERPDGSNFTLKIRSTKLEDSAMYFCASERDRAAGNQPQHFGDGTRLSIL.

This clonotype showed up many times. CDR3 residues: CASSLNRGPLKHEQYF. The CDR3 nucleotides read TGCGCCAGCAGCCTTAACAGGGGACCACTAAAACACGAGCAGTACTTC. The chain carries TRBV5-1 and TRBJ2-7; 7 bases line up with TRBD1. The CDR3 runs 16 residues. V shed 4 bases and J 5 bases; nucleotides not matched to a gene: 15. CDR1 is SGHRS, CDR2 YFSETQ, per germline.

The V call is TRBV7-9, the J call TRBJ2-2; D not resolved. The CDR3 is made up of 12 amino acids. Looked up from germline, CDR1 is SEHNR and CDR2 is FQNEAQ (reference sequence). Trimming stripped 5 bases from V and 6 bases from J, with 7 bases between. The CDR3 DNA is TGTGCCAGCAGCCCAAATTCCGGGGAGCTGTTTTTT. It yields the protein CASSPNSGELFF.

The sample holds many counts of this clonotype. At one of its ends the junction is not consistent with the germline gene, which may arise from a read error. The CDR3 region has the DNA TGTGCCAGCAGACTCCAAGGATTTATCTTT. Encoded protein: CASRLQGFIF. The chain uses TRBV2 and TRBJ1-1; D remains ambiguous. CDR3 length: 10 amino acids. The germline V gene has CDR1 SNHLY and CDR2 FYNNEI.

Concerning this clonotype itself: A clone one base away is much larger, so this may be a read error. The CDR3 spells CASSEARGELRLGRNTQYF. The CDR3 coding sequence is TGTGCCAGCAGTGAAGCGAGGGGGGAGCTGCGTTTAGGAAGGAATACGCAGTATTTT. V gene TRBV6-1 combines with J gene TRBJ2-3; D is possibly TRBD1 or TRBD2 (6 bases each). The CDR3 contains 19 residues. The V gene's germline CDR1 is MNHNS and CDR2 SASEGT. The V gene lost 0 bases and the J gene lost 7 bases, with 26 bases spanning the gap.

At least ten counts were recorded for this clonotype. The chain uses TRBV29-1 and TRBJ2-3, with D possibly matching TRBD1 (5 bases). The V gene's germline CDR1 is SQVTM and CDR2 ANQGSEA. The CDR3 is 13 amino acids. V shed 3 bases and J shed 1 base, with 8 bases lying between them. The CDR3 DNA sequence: TGCAGCGTTGACGGCAGGGGCACAGATACGCAGTATTTT. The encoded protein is CSVDGRGTDTQYF.

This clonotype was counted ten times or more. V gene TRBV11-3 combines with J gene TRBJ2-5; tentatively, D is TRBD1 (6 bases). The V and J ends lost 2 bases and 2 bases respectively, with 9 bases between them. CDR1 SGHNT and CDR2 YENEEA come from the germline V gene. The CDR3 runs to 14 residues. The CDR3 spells CASSLFDRQETQYF. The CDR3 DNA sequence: TGTGCCAGCAGCTTATTCGACAGGCAAGAGACCCAGTACTTC.

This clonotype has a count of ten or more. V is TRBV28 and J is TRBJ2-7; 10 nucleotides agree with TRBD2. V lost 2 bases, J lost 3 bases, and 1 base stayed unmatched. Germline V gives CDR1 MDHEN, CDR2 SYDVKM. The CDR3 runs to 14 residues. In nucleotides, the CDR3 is TGTGCCAGCAGTTTAGGACTAGCGGACTACGAGCAGTACTTC. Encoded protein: CASSLGLADYEQYF.

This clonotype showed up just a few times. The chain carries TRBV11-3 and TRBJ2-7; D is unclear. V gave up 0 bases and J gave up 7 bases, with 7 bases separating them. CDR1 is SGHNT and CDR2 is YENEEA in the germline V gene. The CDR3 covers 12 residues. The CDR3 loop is CASSLDPGEQYF. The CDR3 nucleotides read TGTGCCAGCAGCTTAGATCCCGGAGAGCAGTACTTC.

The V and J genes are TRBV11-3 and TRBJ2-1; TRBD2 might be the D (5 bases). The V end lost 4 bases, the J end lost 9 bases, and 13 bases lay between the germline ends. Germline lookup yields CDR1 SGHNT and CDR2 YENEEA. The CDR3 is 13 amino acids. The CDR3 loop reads CASSYWTAPEQFF. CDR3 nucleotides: TGTGCCAGCAGCTACTGGACTGCGCCTGAGCAGTTCTTC.

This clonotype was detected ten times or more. The CDR3 loop reads CASSPRDEGPQHF. DNA for the CDR3: TGTGCCAGCAGCCCTAGGGACGAAGGACCCCAGCATTTT. The chain carries TRBV11-2 and TRBJ1-5; D perhaps matches TRBD1 (5 bases). Germline V gives CDR1 SGHAT, CDR2 FQNNGV. V was clipped by 5 bases and J by 10 bases, with 15 bases between them. This CDR3 has 13 amino acids.

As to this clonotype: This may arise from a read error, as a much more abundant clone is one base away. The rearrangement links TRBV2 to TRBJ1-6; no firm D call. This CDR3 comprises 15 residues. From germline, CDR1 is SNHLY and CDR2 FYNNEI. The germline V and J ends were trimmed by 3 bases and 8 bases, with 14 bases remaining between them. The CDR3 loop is CASSETALGDSPLHF. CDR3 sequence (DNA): TGTGCCAGCAGTGAGACGGCCCTCGGGGATTCACCCCTCCACTTT.

The CDR3 sequence is CASSYSGGRTETQYF. CDR3 bases: TGTGCCAGCAGTTACTCGGGCGGGAGGACAGAGACCCAGTACTTC. The chain combines TRBV6-5 with TRBJ2-5, with TRBD2 identical over 8 bases. The CDR3 totals 15 residues. Unmatched junction bases numbered 4, after V lost 0 bases and J lost 4 bases. From germline, CDR1 is MNHEY and CDR2 SVGAGI.

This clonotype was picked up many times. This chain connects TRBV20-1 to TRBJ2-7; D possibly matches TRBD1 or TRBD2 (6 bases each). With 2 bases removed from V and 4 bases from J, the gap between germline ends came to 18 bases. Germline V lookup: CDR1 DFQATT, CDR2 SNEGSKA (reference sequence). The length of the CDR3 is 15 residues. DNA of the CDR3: TGCAGTGCTAGAAGTTTGCAGGGGAGGCTGTACGAGCAGTACTTC. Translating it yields CSARSLQGRLYEQYF.